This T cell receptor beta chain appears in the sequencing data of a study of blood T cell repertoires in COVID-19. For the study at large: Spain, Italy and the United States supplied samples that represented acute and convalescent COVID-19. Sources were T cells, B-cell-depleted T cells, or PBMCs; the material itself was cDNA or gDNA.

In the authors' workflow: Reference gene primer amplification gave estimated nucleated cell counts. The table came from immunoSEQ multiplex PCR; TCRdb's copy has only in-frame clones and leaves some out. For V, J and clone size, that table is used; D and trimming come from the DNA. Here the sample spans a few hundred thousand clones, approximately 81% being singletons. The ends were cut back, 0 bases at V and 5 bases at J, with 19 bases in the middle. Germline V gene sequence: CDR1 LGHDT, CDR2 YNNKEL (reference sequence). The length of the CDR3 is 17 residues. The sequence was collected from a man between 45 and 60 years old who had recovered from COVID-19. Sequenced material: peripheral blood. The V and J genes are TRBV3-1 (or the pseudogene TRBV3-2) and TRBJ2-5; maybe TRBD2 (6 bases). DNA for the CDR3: TGTGCCAGCAGCCAAGAAGGTAGCGGCTCAACCAGGGAGACCCAGTACTTC. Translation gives CASSQEGSGSTRETQYF.